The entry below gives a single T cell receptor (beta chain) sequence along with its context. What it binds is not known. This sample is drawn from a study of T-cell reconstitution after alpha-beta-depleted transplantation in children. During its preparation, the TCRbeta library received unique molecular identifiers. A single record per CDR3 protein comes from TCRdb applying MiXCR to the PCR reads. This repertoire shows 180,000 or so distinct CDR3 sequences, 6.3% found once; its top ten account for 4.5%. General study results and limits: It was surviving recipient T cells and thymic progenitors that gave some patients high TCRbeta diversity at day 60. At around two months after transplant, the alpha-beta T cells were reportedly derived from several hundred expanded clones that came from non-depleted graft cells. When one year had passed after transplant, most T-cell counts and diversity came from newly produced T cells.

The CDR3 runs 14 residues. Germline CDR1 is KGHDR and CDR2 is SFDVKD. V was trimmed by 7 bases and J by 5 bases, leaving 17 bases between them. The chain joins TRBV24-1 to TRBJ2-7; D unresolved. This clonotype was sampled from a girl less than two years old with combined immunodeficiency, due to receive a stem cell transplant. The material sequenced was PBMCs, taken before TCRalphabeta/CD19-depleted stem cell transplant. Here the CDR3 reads CATSGNGFTNEQYF. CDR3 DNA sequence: TGTGCCACCAGCGGAAATGGGTTCACCAACGAGCAGTACTTC.